This record covers a single T cell receptor (beta chain). These data originate in a study of molecular identifiers for immune sequencing clone quantification. Trimming stripped 0 bases from V and 6 bases from J, with 17 bases between. CDR1 is MNHEY and CDR2 is SVGEGT in the germline V gene. The CDR3 contains 17 residues. One entry per CDR3 protein results from TCRdb running MiXCR on the PCR reads. The profile shows some 590,000 distinct CDR3 sequences, 25% of them singletons. Libraries used roughly 18,000 to 1,100,000 sorted naive CD8 T cells and 10%, 30% or 50% RNA input. Sorting captured naive CD8 T cells as CD8+CD4-CCR7+CD45RA+.

This chain links TRBV6-2 or TRBV6-3 with TRBJ1-4, with a possible D match to TRBD1 (5 bases). The sample was naive CD8+ T cells from blood, with Jurkat cell RNA spiked in. The subset: FACS-sorted CD8+CD4-CCR7+CD45RA+ naive T cells. The sequence derives from a human donor in good health. Some libraries in this study had Jurkat cell RNA spiked in. CDR3 nucleotide sequence: TGTGCCAGCAGTTACTCGAGTGTTTTGGGACTACATGAAAAACTGTTTTTT. The encoded protein is CASSYSSVLGLHEKLFF.